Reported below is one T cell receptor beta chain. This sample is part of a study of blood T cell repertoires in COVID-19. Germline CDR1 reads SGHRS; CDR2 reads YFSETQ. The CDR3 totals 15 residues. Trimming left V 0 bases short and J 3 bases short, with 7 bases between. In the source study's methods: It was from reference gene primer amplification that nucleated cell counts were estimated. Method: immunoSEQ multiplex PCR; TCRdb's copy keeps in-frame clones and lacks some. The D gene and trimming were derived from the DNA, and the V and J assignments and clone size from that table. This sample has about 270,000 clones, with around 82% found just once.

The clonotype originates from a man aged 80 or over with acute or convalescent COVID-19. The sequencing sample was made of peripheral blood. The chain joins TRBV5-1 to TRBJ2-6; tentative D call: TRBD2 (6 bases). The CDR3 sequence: CASSLGGLGANVLTF. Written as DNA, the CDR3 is TGCGCCAGCAGCTTGGGGGGACTTGGGGCCAACGTCCTGACTTTC.